The entry below describes one TCR beta chain. No antigen is known for it. This entry belongs to a study of OX40 agonist ivuxolimab in advanced cancers. Study as a whole: Ivuxolimab doses were 0.01, 0.1, 0.3, 1.5, 3 or 10 mg/kg every 2 weeks. Study results and limitations: Some nonresponders additionally presented with little normalized T-cell clonal expansion. At 0.1 to 3.0 mg/kg, clonal expansion of CD4+ and CD8+ blood T cells had occurred by week 6.

The method was immunoSEQ multiplex PCR; TCRdb's version includes in-frame clones alone and lacks a portion of them. The repertoire holds about 90,000 clones, with about nine tenths as singletons. The ends were cut back, 0 bases at V and 0 bases at J, with 5 bases in the middle. CDR1 is MNHNY, CDR2 SVGAGI, per germline (reference sequence). This CDR3 contains 14 residues. The TCR comes from an adult with an advanced solid tumor such as melanoma, head and neck, liver or kidney cancer. Sequencing was performed on CD4+ or CD8+ T cells sorted from blood, taken in a trial of the OX40 agonist ivuxolimab. V is TRBV6-6 and J is TRBJ1-1; D unresolved. For the CDR3, the DNA is TGTGCCAGCAGTTACTCGAGGCTGAACACTGAAGCTTTCTTT. Its translation is CASSYSRLNTEAFF.